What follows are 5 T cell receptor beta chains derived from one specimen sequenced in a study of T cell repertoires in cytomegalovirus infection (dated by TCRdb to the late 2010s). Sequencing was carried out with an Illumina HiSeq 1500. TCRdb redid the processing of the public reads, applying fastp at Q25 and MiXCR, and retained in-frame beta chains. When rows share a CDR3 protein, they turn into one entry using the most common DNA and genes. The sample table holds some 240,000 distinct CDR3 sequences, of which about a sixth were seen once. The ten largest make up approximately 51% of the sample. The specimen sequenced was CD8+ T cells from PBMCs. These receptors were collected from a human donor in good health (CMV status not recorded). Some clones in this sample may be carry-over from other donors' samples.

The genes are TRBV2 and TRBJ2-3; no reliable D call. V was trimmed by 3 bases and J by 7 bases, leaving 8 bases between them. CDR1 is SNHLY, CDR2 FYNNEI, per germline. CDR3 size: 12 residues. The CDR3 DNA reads TGTGCCAGCAGTGATGGCTTGTATACGCAGTATTTT. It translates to CASSDGLYTQYF. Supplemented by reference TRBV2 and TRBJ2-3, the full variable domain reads EPEVTQTPSHQVTQMGQEVILRCVPISNHLYFYWYRQILGQKVEFLVSFYNNEISEKSEIFDDQFSVERPDGSNFTLKIRSTKLEDSAMYFCASSDGLYTQYFGPGTRLTVL.

CDR3 amino acids: CASSIWTSGQETQYF. CDR3 DNA: TGCGCCAGCAGCATTTGGACTAGCGGTCAGGAGACCCAGTACTTC. This chain uses TRBV4-1 with TRBJ2-5; 10 bases align to TRBD2. Germline loops: CDR1 MGHRA, CDR2 YSYEKL. This CDR3 is 15 amino acids long. J was trimmed by 5 bases and V by 5 bases; bases with no gene match: 8.

CDR3 residues: CASSQDTGVLLVETQYF. The CDR3 nucleotides read TGTGCCAGCAGCCAAGATACTGGGGTTTTGTTAGTGGAGACCCAGTACTTC. The chain joins TRBV3-1 to TRBJ2-5; D not certain. This CDR3 has 17 amino acids. Trimming left V 0 bases short and J 5 bases short, with 19 bases between. Germline lookup yields CDR1 LGHDT and CDR2 YNNKEL (reference sequence).

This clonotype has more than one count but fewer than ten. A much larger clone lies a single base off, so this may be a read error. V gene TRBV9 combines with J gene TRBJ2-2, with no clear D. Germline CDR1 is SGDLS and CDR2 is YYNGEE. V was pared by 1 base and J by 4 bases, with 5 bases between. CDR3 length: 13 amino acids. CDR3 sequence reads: CASSVLGTGELFF. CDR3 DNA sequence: TGTGCCAGCAGCGTACTGGGCACCGGGGAGCTGTTTTTT.

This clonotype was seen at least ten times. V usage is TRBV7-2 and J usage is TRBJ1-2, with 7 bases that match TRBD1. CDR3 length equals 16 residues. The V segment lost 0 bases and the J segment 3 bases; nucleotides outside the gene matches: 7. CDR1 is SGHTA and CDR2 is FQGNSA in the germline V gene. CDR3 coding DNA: TGTGCCAGCAGCTTAGCATCAACAGGGGACTACTATGGCTACACCTTC. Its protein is CASSLASTGDYYGYTF.